Each of the 22 T cell receptor beta chains below was sequenced from the same sample in a study of blood T cell repertoires in COVID-19. Some clones are missing from TCRdb's copy, which holds only in-frame ones; the method was immunoSEQ multiplex PCR. The repertoire holds around 260,000 clones, about 89% seen once, with around 0.8% in the top ten. Material: peripheral blood. Receptors originate from a man younger than 40 with acute or convalescent COVID-19.

The sample holds one count of this clone. The chain couples TRBV7-3 to TRBJ2-1; 10 bases agree with TRBD2. The germline gives CDR1 SGHTA, CDR2 FQGTGA. V lost 1 base to trimming and J lost 8 bases; unmatched junction nucleotides: 8. CDR3 length equals 16 residues. The CDR3 coding sequence is TGTGCCAGCAGCTTAAGGGCTAGCGGGAGTATCCATGAGCAGTTCTTC. Encoded protein: CASSLRASGSIHEQFF. Based on the CDR3 plus reference TRBV7-3 and TRBJ2-1, the full variable domain is GAGVSQTPSNKVTEKGKYVELRCDPISGHTALYWYRQSLGQGPEFLIYFQGTGAADDSGLPNDRFFAVRPEGSVSTLKIQRTERGDSAVYLCASSLRASGSIHEQFFGPGTRLTVL.

V gene TRBV28 combines with J gene TRBJ2-4; possible D gene TRBD1, 8 bases. Looked up from germline, CDR1 is MDHEN and CDR2 is SYDVKM. Between the trimmed V and J ends, which lost 2 bases and 5 bases, there was a span of 13 bases. The length of the CDR3 is 15 residues. CDR3 bases: TGTGCCAGCAGTTTAACAGGGGGGGCGGAAAACATTCAGTACTTC. Its translation: CASSLTGGAENIQYF.

The rearrangement links TRBV11-2 to TRBJ2-2; possibly TRBD1 for D (5 bases). V lost 2 bases, J lost 5 bases, and 12 bases lay in between. Germline CDR1 and CDR2: SGHAT and FQNNGV. The CDR3 consists of 15 residues. This chain's CDR3 is CASSLFPRGTGELFF. The CDR3 bases are TGTGCCAGCAGCTTATTCCCTAGGGGTACCGGGGAGCTGTTTTTT.

The chain uses TRBV2 and TRBJ2-7; a possible D gene is TRBD2 (5 bases). CDR1 is SNHLY and CDR2 is FYNNEI in the germline V gene. The CDR3 totals 12 residues. Trimming pared 10 bases from V and 4 bases from J, leaving 14 bases between. This CDR3 reads CATAPQRYEQYF. DNA for the CDR3: TGTGCCACCGCCCCACAGCGGTACGAGCAGTACTTC.

The chain couples TRBV14 to TRBJ1-1; D is unresolved. Germline loops: CDR1 SGHDN, CDR2 FVKESK. The V end lost 3 bases, the J end lost 0 bases, and 14 bases lay between the germline ends. The CDR3 spans 16 residues. CDR3 in DNA: TGTGCCAGCAGCCACCCCGGACTGACCTTGAACACTGAAGCTTTCTTT. The encoded protein is CASSHPGLTLNTEAFF.

The chain links TRBV5-1 to TRBJ2-7; 10 nucleotides line up with TRBD1. This CDR3 comprises 13 residues. With V trimmed by 5 bases and J by 6 bases, 5 bases remained unmatched. In germline, CDR1 is SGHRS, CDR2 YFSETQ. CDR3: CASSQGDRGEQYF. The CDR3 region has the DNA TGCGCCAGCAGTCAAGGGGACAGGGGCGAGCAGTACTTC.

The chain joins TRBV7-9 to TRBJ2-2; 9 bases map to TRBD2. The CDR3 is made up of 16 amino acids. Trimming removed 5 bases from V and 1 base from J; junction bases left unmatched: 5. Germline CDR1 SEHNR, CDR2 FQNEAQ (reference sequence). The CDR3 DNA is TGTGCCAGCAGCCCGAGGACTAGCGTGAACACCGGGGAGCTGTTTTTT. It translates to CASSPRTSVNTGELFF.

The chain employs TRBV2 and TRBJ1-2, with 7 bases identical to TRBD1. Trimming at V came to 4 bases and at J to 2 bases, leaving 4 bases not matched to a gene. This CDR3 contains 14 residues. CDR1 SNHLY and CDR2 FYNNEI come from the germline V gene. CDR3 amino acids: CASSATGTNYGYTF. CDR3 in DNA: TGTGCCAGCAGTGCGACAGGGACGAACTATGGCTACACCTTC.

J is TRBJ1-5 and V is TRBV4-1; D is unclear. Germline V gene lookup returns CDR1 MGHRA and CDR2 YSYEKL. Trimming shortened V by 3 bases and J by 3 bases, and 6 bases separated the two germline ends. The CDR3 is 13 amino acids. The CDR3 DNA reads TGCGCCAGCAGCCAGGCCCTCAATCAGCCCCAGCATTTT. Its protein is CASSQALNQPQHF.

This chain uses TRBV4-1 with TRBJ2-7; 8 bases are a match to TRBD1. J gave up 2 bases and V 4 bases, and 4 bases lay outside the gene matches. The CDR3 is made up of 14 amino acids. Germline lookup yields CDR1 MGHRA and CDR2 YSYEKL. CDR3 region: CASSPGQVTYEQYF. DNA of the CDR3: TGCGCCAGCAGCCCGGGACAGGTGACCTACGAGCAGTACTTC.

V usage is TRBV6-5 and J usage is TRBJ1-5; the D gene is possibly TRBD1 (5 bases). Germline V lookup: CDR1 MNHEY, CDR2 SVGAGI. This CDR3 is 15 amino acids long. Trimming stripped 4 bases from V and 3 bases from J, with 13 bases between. Here the CDR3 reads CASSSSRALNQPQHF. The CDR3 DNA reads TGTGCCAGCAGTTCCTCCAGGGCCCTCAATCAGCCCCAGCATTTT.

The sample holds a few counts of this clone. The gene calls are TRBV28 and TRBJ2-7, with D possibly TRBD2 on 5 matching bases. CDR1 is MDHEN and CDR2 is SYDVKM in the germline V gene. This CDR3 spans 16 amino acids. Between the trimmed V and J ends, which lost 4 bases and 1 base, there was a span of 17 bases. The CDR3 DNA follows: TGTGCCAGCAGTTCGCTGTGGACGACTACATCCTACGAGCAGTACTTC. It specifies CASSSLWTTTSYEQYF.

The chain joins TRBV7-9 to TRBJ1-2; D perhaps matches TRBD1 (5 bases). The ends were cut back, 11 bases at V and 1 base at J, with 8 bases in the middle. The CDR3 length is 11 residues. Germline CDR1 SEHNR, CDR2 FQNEAQ (reference sequence). The CDR3 sequence: CAWGVNYGYTF. The CDR3 DNA is TGTGCCTGGGGGGTTAACTATGGCTACACCTTC.

The chain employs TRBV30 and TRBJ1-1; TRBD1 might be the D (6 bases). Germline V CDR1 and CDR2: GTSNPN, SVGIG (reference sequence). Trimming took off 3 bases at V and 6 bases at J, with 20 bases between the two ends. The CDR3 consists of 15 residues. CDR3 in amino acids: CAWSLNTGLGPEAFF. The CDR3 nucleotides read TGTGCCTGGAGCCTCAACACAGGGTTAGGACCTGAAGCTTTCTTT.

The chain carries TRBV5-1 and TRBJ2-5, with unresolved D. V lost 0 bases, J lost 1 base, and 10 bases lay in between. Germline V gene data show CDR1 as SGHRS and CDR2 as YFSETQ. The CDR3 runs to 15 residues. CDR3 sequence reads: CASSLATGVQETQYF. As DNA, the CDR3 is TGCGCCAGCAGCTTGGCCACGGGTGTCCAAGAGACCCAGTACTTC.

V is TRBV9 and J is TRBJ2-7; tentative D call: TRBD1 (5 bases). The CDR3 has 14 amino acids. Germline-derived CDR1 and CDR2 are SGDLS and YYNGEE. The V end lost 0 bases, the J end lost 2 bases, and 9 bases lay between the germline ends. CDR3 sequence: CASSVGPGPYEQYF. Written as DNA, the CDR3 is TGTGCCAGCAGCGTAGGTCCAGGGCCCTACGAGCAGTACTTC.

Of note for this clone: In the same sample, other DNA sequences code for this CDR3. The V gene is TRBV7-3, the J gene TRBJ2-7, with D perhaps matching TRBD1 (6 bases). V was cut by 0 bases and J by 5 bases, with 8 bases left in between. CDR1 is SGHTA, CDR2 FQGTGA, per germline. The length of the CDR3 is 13 residues. CDR3 DNA: TGTGCCAGCAGCTTAACCAGGGGTGACGAGCAGTACTTC. This codes for CASSLTRGDEQYF.

The rearrangement joins TRBV7-9 to TRBJ1-2, with D possibly matching TRBD1 (6 bases). CDR3 length: 13 residues. Trimming removed 5 bases from V and 8 bases from J, with 15 bases in between. The V gene's germline CDR1 is SEHNR and CDR2 FQNEAQ (reference sequence). The CDR3 DNA reads TGTGCCAGCAGCGATGGGGCAGGGGACGGCTACACCTTC. It codes for CASSDGAGDGYTF.

The chain has TRBV5-1 and TRBJ2-1, with 8 bases identical to TRBD2. V lost 2 bases and J lost 8; bases outside the gene matches: 3. In germline, CDR1 is SGHRS, CDR2 YFSETQ. The CDR3 has 13 residues. The CDR3 reads CASSFATSDEQFF. CDR3 sequence (DNA): TGCGCCAGCAGCTTCGCGACTAGCGATGAGCAGTTCTTC.

The chain carries TRBV19 and TRBJ1-5; TRBD1 might be the D (6 bases). Germline CDR1 reads LNHDA; CDR2 reads SQIVND (reference sequence). This CDR3 comprises 15 residues. The V and J ends lost 8 bases and 0 bases respectively, with 14 bases between them. DNA of the CDR3: TGTGCCAGTTCACAGGGCGCTTATAGCAATCAGCCCCAGCATTTT. As protein: CASSQGAYSNQPQHF.

In its sample, this clone was seen a few times. The DNA for the CDR3 is TGTGCCTGGAGTGTCTCCCGCTACGAGCAGTACTTC. This translates into CAWSVSRYEQYF. The V call is TRBV30, the J call TRBJ2-7; D uncertain. CDR3 length equals 12 residues. Trimming stripped 0 bases from V and 3 bases from J, with 6 bases between. Germline values: CDR1 GTSNPN, CDR2 SVGIG (reference sequence).

This clone was found once. The chain is built from TRBV7-8 and TRBJ2-3; 7 bases align to TRBD2. Germline V CDR1 and CDR2: SGHVS, FQNEAQ. The CDR3 spans 14 residues. V was pared by 4 bases and J by 9 bases, with 10 bases of the junction left unmatched. CDR3 sequence: CASSSGLEWYTQYF. In nucleotides, the CDR3 is TGTGCCAGCAGCTCTGGACTAGAATGGTACACGCAGTATTTT.